This T cell receptor (beta chain) was documented in a study of molecular identifiers for immune sequencing clone quantification. TCRdb analysed the PCR reads with MiXCR anew, one entry per CDR3 protein. The table lists about 300,000 distinct CDR3 sequences, 20% to 25% of them singletons, with 0.7% to 0.9% in the top ten. RNA fractions of 10%, 30% or 50% and roughly 20,000 to 1,000,000 sorted cells were the source of naive CD8 libraries. With 3 bases removed from V and 4 bases from J, the gap between germline ends came to 12 bases. CDR3 length equals 14 residues. This clonotype was detected only a few times.

This clonotype originated in a human donor in good health. Some libraries in this study had Jurkat cell RNA spiked in. Source material: naive CD8+ T cells from blood, with Jurkat cell RNA spiked in. This sample's subset: FACS-sorted CD8+CD4-CCR7+CD45RA+ naive T cells. The chain uses TRBV12-3 or TRBV12-4 and TRBJ1-1; D gene ambiguous. The CDR3 protein is CASSLIGKSTEAFF. DNA of the CDR3: TGTGCCAGCAGTTTGATAGGGAAAAGCACTGAAGCTTTCTTT.